This T cell receptor beta chain was recovered during a study of breast tumors, draining lymph nodes, adjacent tissues. This clonotype was found many times. This CDR3 contains 13 residues. Germline V gene sequence: CDR1 SGHDT, CDR2 YYEEEE. V dropped 7 bases and J dropped 7 bases, with 15 bases sitting between them. One entry per CDR3 protein results from TCRdb running MiXCR on the multiplex PCR reads. The sample includes more than 50,000 distinct CDR3 sequences, over 40% seen only once; the top ten take roughly 9%. The sequence was collected from a female donor with breast cancer. Some clones in this sample may be carry-over from other donors' samples. J is TRBJ1-5 and V is TRBV5-6; TRBD1 is a possible D gene (6 bases). The sample consisted of breast tumor tissue. The CDR3 DNA follows: TGTGCCAGCGCTCGGACAGAACGACAGCCCCAGCATTTT. This gives the protein CASARTERQPQHF.